This TCR beta chain was retrieved from a study of chemoradiotherapy in HPV16-positive cancers. Findings of the study overall: Candidate HPV-specific clones and E7-related TCR motifs grew in tumor during treatment. The functional HPV-specific definition rests on just a couple of HPV16-positive patients.

The table lists this clone with a count of one. Its target is unknown. Over chemoradiotherapy, repertoires were sampled more than once. Trimming pared 5 bases from V and 0 bases from J, leaving 14 bases between. The germline V gene encodes CDR1 MNHNY and CDR2 SVGAGI (reference sequence). This CDR3 contains 15 residues. Assay: immunoSEQ multiplex PCR; the TCRdb copy retains only in-frame clones and omits some. The sample has 14,000 or so clones; about 92% are singletons. This sample comprised tumor tissue, obtained from a patient who underwent chemoradiotherapy. J is TRBJ2-7 and V is TRBV6-6; D is possibly TRBD1 or TRBD2 (5 bases each). This receptor was obtained from a human donor with HPV-associated anogenital cancer. The CDR3 region has the DNA TGTGCCAGCAGTCCTTCCCGGGGACGCTCCTACGAGCAGTACTTC. Its translation is CASSPSRGRSYEQYF.